The clone carrying this T cell receptor beta chain appeared a few times. Generated by immunoSEQ multiplex PCR, the TCRdb table keeps only in-frame clones and is missing some. The sample yields 95,000 to 130,000 clones, 90% seen once. The sample is drawn from a study of T cell clones after liver transplantation. The origin of this receptor is a human patient who received a liver transplant. The T cells may partly be graft donor cells. The sample consisted of CD4+ T cells from blood, taken 12 months after liver transplant.

The CDR3 region is CSVEGAERERMFF. The CDR3 DNA reads TGCAGCGTTGAAGGCGCGGAGCGGGAGAGGATGTTCTTC. The chain joins TRBV29-1 to TRBJ2-1, with TRBD2 matching 8 bases. Germline-derived CDR1 and CDR2 are SQVTM and ANQGSEA. Trimming cost V 1 base and J 15 bases; bases outside gene matches: 11. The CDR3 consists of 13 residues.